The rows below give T cell receptor beta chains drawn from one sample of a study of blood T cell repertoires in COVID-19. Assay used: immunoSEQ multiplex PCR; TCRdb lists only in-frame clones, some missing. The profile covers some 100,000 clones, with roughly nine tenths appearing a single time and roughly 7.4% taken by the ten largest. The specimen was peripheral blood. The receptors derive from a man aged 25 to 45 in a cohort sampled during active COVID-19. Both conserved end residues are part of each CDR3. A D gene is named only where the DNA matches it firmly. Clone size is shown for a subset of rows, as once, few, many or a class of expanded clone.

v_call,d_call,clone_size,j_call,cdr3_aa,cdr3_nt
TRBV6-5,NA,NA,TRBJ2-7,CASQGNYEQYF,TGTGCCAGCCAGGGGAACTACGAGCAGTACTTC
TRBV9,NA,NA,TRBJ1-3,CASSVVGGPGNTIYF,TGTGCCAGCAGCGTAGTGGGGGGGCCGGGAAACACCATATATTTT
TRBV19,TRBD1,NA,TRBJ1-3,CASSLDRSGNTIYF,TGTGCCAGTAGCTTGGACAGGTCTGGAAACACCATATATTTT
TRBV4-2,NA,NA,TRBJ2-7,CASSQEEGDRNYEQYF,TGTGCCAGCAGCCAAGAGGAGGGGGACAGAAACTACGAGCAGTACTTC
TRBV5-4,TRBD2,NA,TRBJ2-3,CASSLMAPGGSTQYF,TGTGCCAGCAGCCTGATGGCCCCCGGGGGGAGTACGCAGTATTTT
TRBV7-2,NA,NA,TRBJ2-7,CASSLYRSTSPYEQYF,TGTGCCAGCAGCTTATATAGATCGACTAGTCCCTACGAGCAGTACTTC
TRBV5-1,TRBD1,NA,TRBJ1-1,CASSLEQGAGTEAFF,TGCGCCAGCAGCTTGGAACAGGGGGCGGGCACTGAAGCTTTCTTT
TRBV29-1,NA,NA,TRBJ2-3,CSVATGITSTDTQYF,TGCAGCGTGGCCACAGGTATCACTAGCACAGATACGCAGTATTTT
TRBV5-5,TRBD1,once,TRBJ1-3,CASSLDRGAGNTIYF,TGTGCCAGCAGCTTGGACAGGGGAGCTGGAAACACCATATATTTT
TRBV2,NA,few,TRBJ1-3,CASKEGYSGNTIYF,TGTGCCAGCAAGGAGGGGTACTCTGGAAACACCATATATTTT
TRBV19,NA,NA,TRBJ2-1,CASSRGGRDEQFF,TGTGCCAGTAGTCGAGGGGGTCGGGATGAGCAGTTCTTC
TRBV7-2,NA,NA,TRBJ2-5,CASSFTWGAGGETQYF,TGTGCCAGCAGCTTTACGTGGGGGGCAGGGGGAGAGACCCAGTACTTC
TRBV5-1,NA,NA,TRBJ2-1,CASSSDNEQFF,TGCGCCAGCAGCTCGGACAATGAGCAGTTCTTC
TRBV7-9,TRBD2,NA,TRBJ2-3,CASSLAGGGALMDTQYF,TGTGCCAGCAGCTTAGCGGGCGGGGGGGCCCTCATGGATACGCAGTATTTT
TRBV6-6,TRBD2,once,TRBJ2-7,CASSPNRLAGVAYEQYF,TGTGCCAGCAGTCCGAATCGACTAGCGGGGGTCGCCTACGAGCAGTACTTC
TRBV9,NA,NA,TRBJ2-7,CANPHKQYF,TGTGCCAACCCCCACAAGCAGTACTTC
TRBV2,NA,NA,TRBJ1-5,CASEVDSLSNQPQHF,TGTGCCAGCGAGGTGGACAGCCTTAGCAATCAGCCCCAGCATTTT
TRBV18,NA,NA,TRBJ2-5,CASSPYGSGETQYF,TGTGCCAGCTCACCATACGGGTCTGGGGAGACCCAGTACTTC
TRBV3-1/TRBV3-2,NA,NA,TRBJ2-3,CASSQGGRTDTQYF,TGTGCCAGCAGCCAAGGGGGCCGCACAGATACGCAGTATTTT
TRBV30,NA,NA,TRBJ1-5,CAWSALVGQPQHF,TGTGCCTGGAGTGCCCTGGTCGGTCAGCCCCAGCATTTT
TRBV6-1,NA,NA,TRBJ2-3,CASSDRVTSTDTQYF,TGTGCCAGCAGTGACAGGGTAACCAGCACAGATACGCAGTATTTT
TRBV6-5,NA,NA,TRBJ1-5,CASSYRRGNQPQHF,TGTGCCAGCAGTTACCGAAGGGGGAATCAGCCCCAGCATTTT
TRBV5-4,NA,NA,TRBJ2-7,CASSLVGGDYEQYF,TGTGCCAGCAGCTTGGTTGGGGGCGACTACGAGCAGTACTTC
TRBV5-1,TRBD2,NA,TRBJ2-3,CASSFGAGGPGTDTQYF,TGCGCCAGCAGCTTTGGGGCGGGGGGGCCTGGCACAGATACGCAGTATTTT
TRBV19,NA,once,TRBJ2-3,CASSLGARAQYF,TGTGCCAGTAGTCTGGGGGCGCGGGCGCAGTATTTT
TRBV6-5,NA,NA,TRBJ1-5,CASSRGGVGQPQHF,TGTGCCAGCAGTCGGGGAGGGGTGGGTCAGCCCCAGCATTTT
TRBV18,TRBD1,NA,TRBJ2-5,CASKPRDRPQETQYF,TGTGCCAGCAAACCCCGGGACAGGCCCCAAGAGACCCAGTACTTC
TRBV7-9,TRBD2,NA,TRBJ2-1,CASSLVAGTSNEQFF,TGTGCCAGCAGCTTAGTGGCCGGGACTAGTAATGAGCAGTTCTTC
TRBV14,NA,NA,TRBJ1-6,CASSSITGHYNSPLHF,TGTGCCAGCAGTAGTATTACAGGGCACTATAATTCACCCCTCCACTTT
TRBV2,TRBD2,NA,TRBJ2-5,CASSPGTSRETQYF,TGTGCCAGCAGTCCCGGGACTAGCCGGGAGACCCAGTACTTC
TRBV6-4,TRBD1,NA,TRBJ1-5,CASSAGGRGQPQHF,TGTGCCAGCAGTGCAGGGGGCCGGGGTCAGCCCCAGCATTTT
TRBV7-2,TRBD1,NA,TRBJ2-1,CASSPRGTAYNEQFF,TGTGCCAGCAGCCCGAGGGGGACAGCCTACAATGAGCAGTTCTTC
TRBV7-8,NA,once,TRBJ1-1,CASSLVDGGNTEAFF,TGTGCCAGCAGCTTAGTTGACGGGGGGAACACTGAAGCTTTCTTT
TRBV6-5,TRBD1,NA,TRBJ1-1,CASRGQGWGTEAFF,TGTGCCAGCAGGGGACAGGGATGGGGCACTGAAGCTTTCTTT
TRBV18,TRBD1,NA,TRBJ1-6,CASSPRRDRGGSPLHF,TGTGCCAGCTCACCAAGGAGGGACAGGGGGGGGTCACCCCTCCACTTT
TRBV9,NA,NA,TRBJ1-1,CASSVALGTSEAFF,TGTGCCAGCAGCGTAGCTCTGGGGACAAGTGAAGCTTTCTTT
TRBV4-1,TRBD1,NA,TRBJ2-2,CASSLGTGGYTGELFF,TGCGCCAGCAGCCTTGGCACAGGGGGTTACACCGGGGAGCTGTTTTTT